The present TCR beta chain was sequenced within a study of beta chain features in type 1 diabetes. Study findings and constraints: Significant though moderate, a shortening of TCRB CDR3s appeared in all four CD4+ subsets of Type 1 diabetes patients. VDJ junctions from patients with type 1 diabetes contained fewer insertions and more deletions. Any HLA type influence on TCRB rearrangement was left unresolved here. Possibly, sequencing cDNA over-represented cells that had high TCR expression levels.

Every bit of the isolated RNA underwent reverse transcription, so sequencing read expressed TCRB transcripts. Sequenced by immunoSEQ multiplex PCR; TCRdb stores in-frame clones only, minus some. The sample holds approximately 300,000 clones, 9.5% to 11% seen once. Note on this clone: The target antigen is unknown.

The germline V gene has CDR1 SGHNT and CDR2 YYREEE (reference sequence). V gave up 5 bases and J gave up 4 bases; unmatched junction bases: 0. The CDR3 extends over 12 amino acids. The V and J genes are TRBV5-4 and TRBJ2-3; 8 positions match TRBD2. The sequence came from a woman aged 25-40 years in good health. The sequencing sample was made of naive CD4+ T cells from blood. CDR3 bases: TGTGCCAGCAGGGGACTAGCAGATACGCAGTATTTT. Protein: CASRGLADTQYF.